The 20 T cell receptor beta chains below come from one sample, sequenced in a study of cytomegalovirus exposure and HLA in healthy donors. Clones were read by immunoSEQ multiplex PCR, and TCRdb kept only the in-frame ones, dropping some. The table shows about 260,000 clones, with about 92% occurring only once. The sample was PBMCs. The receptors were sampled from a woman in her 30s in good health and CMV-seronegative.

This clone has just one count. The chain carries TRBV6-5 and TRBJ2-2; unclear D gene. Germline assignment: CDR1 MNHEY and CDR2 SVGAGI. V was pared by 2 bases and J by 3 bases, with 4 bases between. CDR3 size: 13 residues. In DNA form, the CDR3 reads TGTGCCAGCAGTTACGGTTACACCGGGGAGCTGTTTTTT. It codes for CASSYGYTGELFF.

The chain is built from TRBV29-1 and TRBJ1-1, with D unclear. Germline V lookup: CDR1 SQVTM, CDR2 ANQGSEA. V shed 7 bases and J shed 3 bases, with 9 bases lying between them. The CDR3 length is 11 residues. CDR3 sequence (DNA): TGCAGCGCCAAGGGTTACACTGAAGCTTTCTTT. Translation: CSAKGYTEAFF.

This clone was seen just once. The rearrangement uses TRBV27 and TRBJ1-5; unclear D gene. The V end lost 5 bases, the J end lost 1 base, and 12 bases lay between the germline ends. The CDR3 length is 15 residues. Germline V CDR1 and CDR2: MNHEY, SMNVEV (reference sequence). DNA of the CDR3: TGTGCCAGCAGTCCGGACGGGTACAGCAATCAGCCCCAGCATTTT. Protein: CASSPDGYSNQPQHF.

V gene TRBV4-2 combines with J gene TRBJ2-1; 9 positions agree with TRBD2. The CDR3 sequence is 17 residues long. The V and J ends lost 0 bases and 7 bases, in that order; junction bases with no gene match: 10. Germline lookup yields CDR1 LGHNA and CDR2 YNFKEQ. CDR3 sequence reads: CASSQELAGVWSNEQFF. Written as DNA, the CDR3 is TGTGCCAGCAGCCAAGAATTAGCGGGAGTTTGGTCGAATGAGCAGTTCTTC.

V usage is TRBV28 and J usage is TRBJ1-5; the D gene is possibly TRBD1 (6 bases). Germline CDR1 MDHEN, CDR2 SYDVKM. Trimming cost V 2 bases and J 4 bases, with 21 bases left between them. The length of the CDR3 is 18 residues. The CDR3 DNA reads TGTGCCAGCAGTTTAAGGGTTGGGGGGCGCGGGTGGAATCAGCCCCAGCATTTT. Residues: CASSLRVGGRGWNQPQHF.

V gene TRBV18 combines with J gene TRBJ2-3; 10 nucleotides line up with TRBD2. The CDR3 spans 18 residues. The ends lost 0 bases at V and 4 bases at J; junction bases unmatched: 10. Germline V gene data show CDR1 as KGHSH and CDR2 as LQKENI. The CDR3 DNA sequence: TGTGCCAGCTCACCACCGCTCCAGCTAGCGGGAGAGTCAGATACGCAGTATTTT. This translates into CASSPPLQLAGESDTQYF.

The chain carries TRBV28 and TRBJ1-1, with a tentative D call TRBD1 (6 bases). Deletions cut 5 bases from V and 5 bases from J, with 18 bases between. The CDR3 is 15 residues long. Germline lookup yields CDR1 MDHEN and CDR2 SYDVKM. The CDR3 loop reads CASSGSDSRKTEAFF. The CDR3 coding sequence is TGTGCCAGCAGTGGATCGGACAGCAGAAAGACTGAAGCTTTCTTT.

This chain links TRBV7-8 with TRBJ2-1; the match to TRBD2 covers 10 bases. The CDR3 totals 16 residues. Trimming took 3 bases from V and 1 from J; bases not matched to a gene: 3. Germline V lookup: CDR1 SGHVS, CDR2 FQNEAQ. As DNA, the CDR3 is TGTGCCAGCAGCTTGCTAGCGGGAGTATCCTACAATGAGCAGTTCTTC. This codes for CASSLLAGVSYNEQFF.

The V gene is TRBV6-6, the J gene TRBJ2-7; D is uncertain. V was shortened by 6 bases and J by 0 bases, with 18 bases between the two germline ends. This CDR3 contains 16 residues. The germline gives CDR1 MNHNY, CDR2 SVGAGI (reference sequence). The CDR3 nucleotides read TGTGCCAGCAGCGACCGGGCGGCGCCGGTCTCCTACGAGCAGTACTTC. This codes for CASSDRAAPVSYEQYF.

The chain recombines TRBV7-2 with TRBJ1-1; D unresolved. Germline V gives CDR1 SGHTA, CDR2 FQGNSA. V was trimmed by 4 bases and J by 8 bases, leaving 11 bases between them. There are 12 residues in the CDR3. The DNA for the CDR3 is TGTGCCAGCAGCTACCCCGGGCTAGAAGCTTTCTTT. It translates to CASSYPGLEAFF.

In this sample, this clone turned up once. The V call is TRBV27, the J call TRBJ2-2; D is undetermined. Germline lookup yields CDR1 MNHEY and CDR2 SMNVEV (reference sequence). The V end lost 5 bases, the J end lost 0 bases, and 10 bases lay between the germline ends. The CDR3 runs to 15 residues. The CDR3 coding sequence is TGTGCCAGCAGTCCTCAGACTCCGAACACCGGGGAGCTGTTTTTT. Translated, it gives CASSPQTPNTGELFF.

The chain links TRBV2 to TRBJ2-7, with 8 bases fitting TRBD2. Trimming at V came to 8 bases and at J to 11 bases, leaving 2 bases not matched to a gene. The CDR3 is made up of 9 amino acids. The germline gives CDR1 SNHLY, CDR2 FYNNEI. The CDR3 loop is CASSGGKYF. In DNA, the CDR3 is TGTGCCAGCTCGGGGGGGAAGTACTTC.

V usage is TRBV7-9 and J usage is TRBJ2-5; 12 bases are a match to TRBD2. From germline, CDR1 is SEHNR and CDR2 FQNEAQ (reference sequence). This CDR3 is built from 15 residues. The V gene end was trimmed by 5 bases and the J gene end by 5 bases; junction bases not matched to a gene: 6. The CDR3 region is CASSPTSGSSETQYF. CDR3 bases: TGTGCCAGCAGCCCGACTAGCGGGAGTAGCGAGACCCAGTACTTC.

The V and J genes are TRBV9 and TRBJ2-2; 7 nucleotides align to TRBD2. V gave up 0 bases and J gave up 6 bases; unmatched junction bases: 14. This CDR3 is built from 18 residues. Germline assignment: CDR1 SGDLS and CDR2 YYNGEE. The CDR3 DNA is TGTGCCAGCAGCGTAGCCCCCCCCGGGGGGAGTTCCCCCGGGGAGCTGTTTTTT. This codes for CASSVAPPGGSSPGELFF. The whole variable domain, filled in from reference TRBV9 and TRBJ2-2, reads DSGVTQTPKHLITATGQRVTLRCSPRSGDLSVYWYQQSLDQGLQFLIQYYNGEERAKGNILERFSAQQFPDLHSELNLSSLELGDSALYFCASSVAPPGGSSPGELFFGEGSRLTVL.

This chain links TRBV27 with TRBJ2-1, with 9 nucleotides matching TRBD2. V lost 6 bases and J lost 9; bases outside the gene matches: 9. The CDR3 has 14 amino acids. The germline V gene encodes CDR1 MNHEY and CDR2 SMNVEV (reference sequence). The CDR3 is CASRGTSRLGEQFF. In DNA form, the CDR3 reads TGTGCCAGCAGGGGGACTAGCCGTCTGGGTGAGCAGTTCTTC.

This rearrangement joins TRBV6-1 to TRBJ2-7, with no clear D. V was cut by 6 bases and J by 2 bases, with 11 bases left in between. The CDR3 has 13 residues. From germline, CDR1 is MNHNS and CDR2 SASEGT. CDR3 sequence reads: CASSRYGAYEQYF. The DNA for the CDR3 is TGTGCCAGCAGCCGCTATGGGGCCTACGAGCAGTACTTC.

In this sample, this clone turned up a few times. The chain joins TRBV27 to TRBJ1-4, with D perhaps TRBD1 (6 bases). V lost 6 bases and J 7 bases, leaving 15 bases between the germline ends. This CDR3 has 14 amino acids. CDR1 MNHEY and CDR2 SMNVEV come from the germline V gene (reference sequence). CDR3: CASSLWGQGEKLFF. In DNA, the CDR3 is TGTGCCAGCAGCTTGTGGGGGCAGGGTGAAAAACTGTTTTTT. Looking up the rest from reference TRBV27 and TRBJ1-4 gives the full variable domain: EAQVTQNPRYLITVTGKKLTVTCSQNMNHEYMSWYRQDPGLGLRQIYYSMNVEVTDKGDVPEGYKVSRKEKRNFPLILESPSPNQTSLYFCASSLWGQGEKLFFGSGTQLSVL.

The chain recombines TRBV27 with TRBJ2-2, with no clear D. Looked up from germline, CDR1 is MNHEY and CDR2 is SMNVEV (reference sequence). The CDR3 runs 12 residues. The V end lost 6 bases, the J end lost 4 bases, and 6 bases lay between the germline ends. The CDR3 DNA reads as TGTGCCAGCAGCCAGATCACCGGGGAGCTGTTTTTT. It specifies CASSQITGELFF.

In DNA form, the CDR3 reads TGTGCCAGCATGGGCGGGATGGAATGGGGTGAGCAGTTCTTC. Protein: CASMGGMEWGEQFF. The chain carries TRBV7-9 and TRBJ2-1, with a weak D call TRBD2 (6 bases). Between the trimmed V and J ends, which lost 7 bases and 9 bases, there was a span of 19 bases. The germline V gene encodes CDR1 SEHNR and CDR2 FQNEAQ (reference sequence). This CDR3 spans 14 amino acids.

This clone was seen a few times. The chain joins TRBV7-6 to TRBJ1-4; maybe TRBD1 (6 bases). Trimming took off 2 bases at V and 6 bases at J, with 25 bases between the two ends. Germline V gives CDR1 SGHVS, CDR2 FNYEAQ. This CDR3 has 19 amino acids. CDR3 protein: CASSLNQLVEGGEDEKLFF. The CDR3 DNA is TGTGCCAGCAGCTTAAACCAACTTGTTGAAGGGGGTGAGGATGAAAAACTGTTTTTT.